This entry lists 13 T cell receptor beta chains sequenced from one sample in a study of blood T cell repertoires in COVID-19. Here immunoSEQ multiplex PCR was the method, and the copy in TCRdb shows in-frame clones only, minus some. The sample includes approximately 300,000 clones, roughly 90% of them seen just once. Sequenced sample: PBMCs or T cells enriched from blood (not recorded which). These receptors all come from a woman in her thirties who had recovered from COVID-19.

The CDR3 is CATAGAEGETQYF. In DNA form, the CDR3 reads TGTGCCACCGCCGGAGCGGAGGGGGAGACCCAGTACTTC. This chain uses TRBV2 with TRBJ2-5; perhaps TRBD2 as D (6 bases). The CDR3 has 13 amino acids. In germline, CDR1 is SNHLY, CDR2 FYNNEI. Trimming removed 10 bases from V and 5 bases from J, with 17 bases in between.

The gene calls are TRBV5-1 and TRBJ1-2; TRBD1 matches 7 bases. V dropped 4 bases and J dropped 2; count of bases not matched to a gene: 8. Germline lookup yields CDR1 SGHRS and CDR2 YFSETQ. The CDR3 runs to 15 residues. This chain's CDR3 is CASSDGTAKNYGYTF. CDR3 sequence (DNA): TGCGCCAGCAGCGACGGGACAGCCAAAAACTATGGCTACACCTTC.

This rearrangement joins TRBV28 to TRBJ1-2, with D uncertain. This CDR3 has 12 amino acids. The V gene lost 4 bases and the J gene lost 5 bases, with 8 bases spanning the gap. Germline V gene lookup returns CDR1 MDHEN and CDR2 SYDVKM. Written as DNA, the CDR3 is TGTGCCAGCAGTTATTCACTTTATGGCTACACCTTC. Protein product: CASSYSLYGYTF.

The chain employs TRBV13 and TRBJ2-6, with 7 bases aligning to TRBD1. CDR1 and CDR2 (germline): PRHDT, FYEKMQ (reference sequence). V dropped 5 bases and J dropped 4; count of bases not matched to a gene: 5. This CDR3 has 15 residues. The CDR3 coding sequence is TGTGCCAGCAGCAAGACAGGGTGGGGGGCCAACGTCCTGACTTTC. Its translation is CASSKTGWGANVLTF. Using reference TRBV13 and TRBJ2-6 for the parts outside the CDR3, the full variable domain is AAGVIQSPRHLIKEKRETATLKCYPIPRHDTVYWYQQGPGQDPQFLISFYEKMQSDKGSIPDRFSAQQFSDYHSELNMSSLELGDSALYFCASSKTGWGANVLTFGAGSRLTVL.

V is TRBV9 and J is TRBJ2-7; 9 nucleotides line up with TRBD1. The CDR3 covers 16 residues. In germline, CDR1 is SGDLS, CDR2 YYNGEE. V dropped 3 bases and J dropped 4; count of bases not matched to a gene: 11. The CDR3 DNA follows: TGTGCCAGCAGCGCGCAGATCGGGACAGGGATTTACGAGCAGTACTTC. Amino acid sequence: CASSAQIGTGIYEQYF. The full variable domain, in which reference TRBV9 and TRBJ2-7 provide the parts outside the CDR3, is DSGVTQTPKHLITATGQRVTLRCSPRSGDLSVYWYQQSLDQGLQFLIQYYNGEERAKGNILERFSAQQFPDLHSELNLSSLELGDSALYFCASSAQIGTGIYEQYFGPGTRLTVT.

V usage is TRBV9 and J usage is TRBJ2-1; the match to TRBD1 covers 7 bases. Germline CDR1 reads SGDLS; CDR2 reads YYNGEE. The ends lost 4 bases at V and 0 bases at J; junction bases unmatched: 4. This CDR3 has 15 amino acids. CDR3 coding DNA: TGTGCCAGCAGCATGACAGGGAGCTCCTACAATGAGCAGTTCTTC. Its translation is CASSMTGSSYNEQFF.

The sample holds one count of this clone. The V and J genes are TRBV6-2 or TRBV6-3 and TRBJ2-1; TRBD2 is a possible D gene (5 bases). This CDR3 comprises 12 residues. Germline CDR1 MNHEY, CDR2 SVGEGT. Between the trimmed V and J ends, which lost 4 bases and 7 bases, there was a span of 8 bases. The CDR3 region is CASSFLANEQFF. The CDR3 nucleotides are TGTGCCAGCAGTTTTTTAGCGAATGAGCAGTTCTTC.

DNA of the CDR3: TGTGCCAGCTCACCACGTACTCAGGGGATAGGGTCTGGGGCCAACGTCCTGACTTTC. Translated, it gives CASSPRTQGIGSGANVLTF. The rearrangement joins TRBV18 to TRBJ2-6; D is perhaps TRBD1 (6 bases). V was cut by 1 base and J by 1 base, with 17 bases left in between. The CDR3 covers 19 residues. CDR1 and CDR2 from the germline V gene are KGHSH and LQKENI.

The chain carries TRBV19 and TRBJ2-2, with 9 bases lining up with TRBD1. V lost 1 base to trimming and J lost 7 bases; unmatched junction nucleotides: 4. The length of the CDR3 is 15 residues. Looked up from germline, CDR1 is LNHDA and CDR2 is SQIVND (reference sequence). This CDR3 is CASSIGDRVSGELFF. The CDR3 DNA sequence: TGTGCCAGTAGTATAGGGGACAGGGTTAGCGGGGAGCTGTTTTTT.

The chain uses TRBV29-1 and TRBJ1-1; tentative D call: TRBD1 (6 bases). Germline V gene sequence: CDR1 SQVTM, CDR2 ANQGSEA. The CDR3 covers 14 residues. Trimming took 7 bases from V and 0 from J, leaving 15 bases between them. As DNA, the CDR3 is TGCAGCGCTCCCCAGACAGGCCTGAACACTGAAGCTTTCTTT. The encoded protein is CSAPQTGLNTEAFF.

This chain links TRBV3-1 (or the pseudogene TRBV3-2) with TRBJ1-1; the match to TRBD1 covers 7 bases. Germline V gives CDR1 LGHDT, CDR2 YNNKEL (reference sequence). The length of the CDR3 is 15 residues. V was pared by 1 base and J by 4 bases, with 6 bases of the junction left unmatched. Here the CDR3 reads CASSQVQGGTTEAFF. DNA of the CDR3: TGTGCCAGCAGCCAAGTCCAAGGGGGCACCACTGAAGCTTTCTTT.

V is TRBV5-1 and J is TRBJ2-1, with TRBD2 matching 11 bases. The trim removed 4 bases at V and 6 bases at J, leaving 6 bases unmatched. CDR3 length equals 15 residues. Germline CDR1 SGHRS, CDR2 YFSETQ. The DNA of the CDR3 is TGCGCCAGCAGCCCCAAGACTAGCGGGGTCAATGAGCAGTTCTTC. Translating gives CASSPKTSGVNEQFF. The whole variable domain, filled in from reference TRBV5-1 and TRBJ2-1, reads KAGVTQTPRYLIKTRGQQVTLSCSPISGHRSVSWYQQTPGQGLQFLFEYFSETQRNKGNFPGRFSGRQFSNSRSEMNVSTLELGDSALYLCASSPKTSGVNEQFFGPGTRLTVL.

The V and J genes are TRBV10-3 and TRBJ2-7; tentatively, D is TRBD1 (7 bases). Germline lookup yields CDR1 ENHRY and CDR2 SYGVKD. Between the trimmed V and J ends, which lost 3 bases and 2 bases, there was a span of 17 bases. The CDR3 has 16 residues. The CDR3, as DNA: TGTGCCATCAGTGACTCTCAGACAGGGACTCCCTACGAGCAGTACTTC. Translation: CAISDSQTGTPYEQYF.